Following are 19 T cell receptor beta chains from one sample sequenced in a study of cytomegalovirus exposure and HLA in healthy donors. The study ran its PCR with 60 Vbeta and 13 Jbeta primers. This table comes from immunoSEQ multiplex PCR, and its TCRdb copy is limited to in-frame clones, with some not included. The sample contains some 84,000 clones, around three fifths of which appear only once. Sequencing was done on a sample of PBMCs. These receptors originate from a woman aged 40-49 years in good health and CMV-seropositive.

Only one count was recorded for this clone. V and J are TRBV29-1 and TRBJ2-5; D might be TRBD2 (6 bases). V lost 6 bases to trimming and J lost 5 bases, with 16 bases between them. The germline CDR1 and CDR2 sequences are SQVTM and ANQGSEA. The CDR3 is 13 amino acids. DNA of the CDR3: TGCAGCGTAATTGGTCCCGGAGGGGAGACCCAGTACTTC. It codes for CSVIGPGGETQYF.

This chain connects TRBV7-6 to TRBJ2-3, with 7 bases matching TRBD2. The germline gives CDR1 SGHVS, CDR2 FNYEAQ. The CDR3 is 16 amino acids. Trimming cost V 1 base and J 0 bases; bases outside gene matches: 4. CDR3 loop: CASSLGGGRSTDTQYF. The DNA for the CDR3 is TGTGCCAGCAGCTTAGGGGGGGGTAGGAGCACAGATACGCAGTATTTT.

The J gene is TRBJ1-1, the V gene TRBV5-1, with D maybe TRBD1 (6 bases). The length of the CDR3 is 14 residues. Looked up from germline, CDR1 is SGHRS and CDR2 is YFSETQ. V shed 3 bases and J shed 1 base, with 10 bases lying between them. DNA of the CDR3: TGCGCCAGCAGCTGGGACATCGGGAACACTGAAGCTTTCTTT. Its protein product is CASSWDIGNTEAFF.

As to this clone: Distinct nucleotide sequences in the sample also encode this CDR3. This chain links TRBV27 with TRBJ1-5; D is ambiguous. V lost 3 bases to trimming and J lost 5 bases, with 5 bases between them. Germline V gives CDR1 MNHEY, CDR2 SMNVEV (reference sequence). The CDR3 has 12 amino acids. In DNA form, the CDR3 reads TGTGCCAGCAGTTTTATAGATCAGCCCCAGCATTTT. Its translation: CASSFIDQPQHF.

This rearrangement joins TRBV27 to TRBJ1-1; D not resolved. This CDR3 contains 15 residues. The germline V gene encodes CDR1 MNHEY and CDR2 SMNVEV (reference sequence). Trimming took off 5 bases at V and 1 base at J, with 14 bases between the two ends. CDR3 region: CASSTTGISNTEAFF. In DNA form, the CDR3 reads TGTGCCAGCAGTACAACGGGGATTTCGAACACTGAAGCTTTCTTT.

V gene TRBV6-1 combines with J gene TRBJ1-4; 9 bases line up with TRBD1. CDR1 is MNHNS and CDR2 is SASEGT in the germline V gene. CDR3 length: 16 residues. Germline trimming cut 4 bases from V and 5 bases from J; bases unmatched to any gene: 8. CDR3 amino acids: CASSVRDRETNEKLFF. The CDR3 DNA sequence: TGTGCCAGCAGTGTCCGGGACAGGGAAACAAATGAAAAACTGTTTTTT.

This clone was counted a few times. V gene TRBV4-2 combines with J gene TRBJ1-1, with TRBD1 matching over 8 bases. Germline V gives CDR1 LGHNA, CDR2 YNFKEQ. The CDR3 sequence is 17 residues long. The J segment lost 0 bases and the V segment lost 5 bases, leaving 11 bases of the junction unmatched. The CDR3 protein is CASSVSGTGFMNTEAFF. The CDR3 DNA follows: TGTGCCAGCAGCGTATCCGGGACAGGATTCATGAACACTGAAGCTTTCTTT.

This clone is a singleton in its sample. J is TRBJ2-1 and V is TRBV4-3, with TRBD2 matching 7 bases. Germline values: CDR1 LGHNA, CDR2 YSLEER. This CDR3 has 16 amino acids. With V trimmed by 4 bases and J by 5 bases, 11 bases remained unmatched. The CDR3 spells CASSLARTGGNNEQFF. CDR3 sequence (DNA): TGCGCCAGCAGCCTCGCCCGGACGGGAGGAAACAATGAGCAGTTCTTC.

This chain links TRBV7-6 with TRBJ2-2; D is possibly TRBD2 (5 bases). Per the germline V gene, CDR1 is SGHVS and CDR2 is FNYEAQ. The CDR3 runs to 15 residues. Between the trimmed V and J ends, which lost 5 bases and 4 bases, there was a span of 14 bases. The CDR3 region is CASSDQILVTGELFF. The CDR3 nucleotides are TGTGCCAGCAGCGATCAGATACTAGTCACCGGGGAGCTGTTTTTT. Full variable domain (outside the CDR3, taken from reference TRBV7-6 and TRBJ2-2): GAGVSQSPRYKVTKRGQDVALRCDPISGHVSLYWYRQALGQGPEFLTYFNYEAQQDKSGLPNDRFSAERPEGSISTLTIQRTEQRDSAMYRCASSDQILVTGELFFGEGSRLTVL.

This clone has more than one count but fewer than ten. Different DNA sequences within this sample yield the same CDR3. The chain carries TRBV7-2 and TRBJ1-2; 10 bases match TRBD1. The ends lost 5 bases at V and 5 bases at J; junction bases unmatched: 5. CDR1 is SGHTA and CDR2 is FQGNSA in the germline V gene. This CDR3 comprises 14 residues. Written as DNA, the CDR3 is TGTGCCAGCAGCCCTGGGACAGGGGCGTATGGCTACACCTTC. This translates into CASSPGTGAYGYTF. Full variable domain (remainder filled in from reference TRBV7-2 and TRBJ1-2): GAGVSQSPSNKVTEKGKDVELRCDPISGHTALYWYRQSLGQGLEFLIYFQGNSAPDKSGLPSDRFSAERTGGSVSTLTIQRTQQEDSAVYLCASSPGTGAYGYTFGSGTRLTVV.

The CDR3 DNA reads TGTGCCAGCAGTTCCGGGACTAGCGGGAGATTGATCCAGTACTTC. Translating it yields CASSSGTSGRLIQYF. The chain carries TRBV6-5 and TRBJ2-5; 14 bases align to TRBD2. Germline lookup yields CDR1 MNHEY and CDR2 SVGAGI. V shed 4 bases, J shed 10 bases, and the junction held 8 bases outside the gene matches. The CDR3 totals 15 residues.

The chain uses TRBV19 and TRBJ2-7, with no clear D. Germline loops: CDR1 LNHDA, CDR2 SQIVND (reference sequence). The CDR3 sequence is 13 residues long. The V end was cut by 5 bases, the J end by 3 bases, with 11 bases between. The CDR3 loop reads CASSSNTNYEQYF. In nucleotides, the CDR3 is TGTGCCAGTAGTTCAAACACTAACTACGAGCAGTACTTC. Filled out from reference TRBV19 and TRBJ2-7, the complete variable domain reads DGGITQSPKYLFRKEGQNVTLSCEQNLNHDAMYWYRQDPGQGLRLIYYSQIVNDFQKGDIAEGYSVSREKKESFPLTVTSAQKNPTAFYLCASSSNTNYEQYFGPGTRLTVT.

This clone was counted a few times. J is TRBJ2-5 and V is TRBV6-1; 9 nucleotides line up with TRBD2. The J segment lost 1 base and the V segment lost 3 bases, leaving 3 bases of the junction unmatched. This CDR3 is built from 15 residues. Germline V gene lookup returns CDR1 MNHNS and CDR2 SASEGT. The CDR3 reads CASSDEAGGQETQYF. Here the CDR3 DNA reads TGTGCCAGCAGTGATGAAGCGGGAGGCCAAGAGACCCAGTACTTC.

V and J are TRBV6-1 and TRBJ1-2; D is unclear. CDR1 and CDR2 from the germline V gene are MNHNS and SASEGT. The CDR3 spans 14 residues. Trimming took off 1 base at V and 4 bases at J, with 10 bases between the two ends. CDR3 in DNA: TGTGCCAGCAGTGAAGGGGCGTCGGTCTATGGCTACACCTTC. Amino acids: CASSEGASVYGYTF.

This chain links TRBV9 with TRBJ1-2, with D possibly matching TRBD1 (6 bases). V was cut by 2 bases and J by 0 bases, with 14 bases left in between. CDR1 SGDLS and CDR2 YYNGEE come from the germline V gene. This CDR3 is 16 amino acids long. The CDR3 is CASSVQGTTTNYGYTF. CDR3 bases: TGTGCCAGCAGCGTCCAGGGGACTACCACTAACTATGGCTACACCTTC.

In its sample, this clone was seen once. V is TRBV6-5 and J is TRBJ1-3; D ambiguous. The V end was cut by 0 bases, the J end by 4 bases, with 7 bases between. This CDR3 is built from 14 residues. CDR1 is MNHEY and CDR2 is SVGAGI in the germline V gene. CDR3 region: CASSYSRIGNTIYF. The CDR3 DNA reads TGTGCCAGCAGTTACTCGCGGATAGGAAACACCATATATTTT.

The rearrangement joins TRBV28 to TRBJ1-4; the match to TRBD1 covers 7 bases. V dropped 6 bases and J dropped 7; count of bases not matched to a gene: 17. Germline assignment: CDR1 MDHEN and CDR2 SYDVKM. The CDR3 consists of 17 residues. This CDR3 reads CASSALSRTGGAEKLFF. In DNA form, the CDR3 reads TGTGCCAGCAGCGCACTGTCGAGGACAGGTGGAGCTGAAAAACTGTTTTTT.

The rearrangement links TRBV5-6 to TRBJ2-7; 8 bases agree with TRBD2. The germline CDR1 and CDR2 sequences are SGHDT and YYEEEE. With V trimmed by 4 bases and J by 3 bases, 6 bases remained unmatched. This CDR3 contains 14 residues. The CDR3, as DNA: TGTGCCAGCAGCGCCGGGACTAGTATCTACGAGCAGTACTTC. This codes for CASSAGTSIYEQYF.

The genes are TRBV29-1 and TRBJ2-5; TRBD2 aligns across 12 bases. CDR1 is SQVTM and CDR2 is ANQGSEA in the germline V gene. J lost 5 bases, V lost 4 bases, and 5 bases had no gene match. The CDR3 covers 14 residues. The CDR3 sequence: CSVGLAGVYETQYF. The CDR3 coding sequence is TGCAGCGTTGGACTAGCGGGAGTCTACGAGACCCAGTACTTC.